This TCR beta chain was identified in a study of blood T cell repertoires in COVID-19. Study-wide background: T cells, B-cell-depleted T cells, or PBMCs provided the cDNA or gDNA that served as material.

Germline CDR1 reads MNHEY; CDR2 reads SVGEGT. The CDR3 loop spans 13 amino acids. Trimming pared 5 bases from V and 7 bases from J, leaving 11 bases between. This table comes from immunoSEQ multiplex PCR, and its TCRdb copy is limited to in-frame clones, with some not included. This sample has 50,000 to 60,000 clones; roughly 85% occur once, and the top ten carry approximately 6%. The receptor comes from a human donor in a cohort sampled during active or convalescent COVID-19. The chain is built from TRBV6-2 or TRBV6-3 and TRBJ2-2, with D unclear. The sequencing input was peripheral blood. The CDR3 nucleotides are TGTGCCAGCAGTCTAAACTTCCACGGGGAGCTGTTTTTT. Translated: CASSLNFHGELFF.